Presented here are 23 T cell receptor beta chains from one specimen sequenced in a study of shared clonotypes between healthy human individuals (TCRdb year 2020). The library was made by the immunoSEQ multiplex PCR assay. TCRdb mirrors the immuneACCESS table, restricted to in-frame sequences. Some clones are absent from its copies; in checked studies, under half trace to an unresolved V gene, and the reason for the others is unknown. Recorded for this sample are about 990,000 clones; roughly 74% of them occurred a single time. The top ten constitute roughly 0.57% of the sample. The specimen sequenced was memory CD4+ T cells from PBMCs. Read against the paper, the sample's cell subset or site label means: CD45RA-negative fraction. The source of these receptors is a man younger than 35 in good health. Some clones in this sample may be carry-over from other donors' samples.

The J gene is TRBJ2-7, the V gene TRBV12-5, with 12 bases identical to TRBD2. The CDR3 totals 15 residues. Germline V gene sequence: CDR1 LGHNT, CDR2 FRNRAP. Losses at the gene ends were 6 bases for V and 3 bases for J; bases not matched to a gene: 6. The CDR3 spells CASGRGTSGFYEQYF. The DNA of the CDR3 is TGTGCTAGTGGCCGCGGGACTAGCGGGTTCTACGAGCAGTACTTC.

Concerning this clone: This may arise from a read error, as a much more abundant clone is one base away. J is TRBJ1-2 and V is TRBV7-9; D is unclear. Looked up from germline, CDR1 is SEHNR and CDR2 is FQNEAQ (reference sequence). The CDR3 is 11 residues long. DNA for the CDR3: TGTGTCAGCAGCTTAATCCAGGGCTACACCTTC. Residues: CVSSLIQGYTF.

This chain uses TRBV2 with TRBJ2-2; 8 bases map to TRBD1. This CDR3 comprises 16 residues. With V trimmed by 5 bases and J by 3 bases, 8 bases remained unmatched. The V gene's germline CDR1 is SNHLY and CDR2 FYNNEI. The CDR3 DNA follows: TGTGCCAGCAGTTCCGGGACAGGAGCCTACACCGGGGAGCTGTTTTTT. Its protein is CASSSGTGAYTGELFF.

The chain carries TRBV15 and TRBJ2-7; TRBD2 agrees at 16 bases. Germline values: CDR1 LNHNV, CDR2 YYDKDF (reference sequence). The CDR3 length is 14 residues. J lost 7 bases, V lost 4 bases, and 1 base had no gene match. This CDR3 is CATSKGLAGGEQYF. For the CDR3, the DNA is TGTGCCACCAGCAAGGGACTAGCGGGAGGGGAGCAGTACTTC.

The CDR3, as DNA: TGCAGCGTTTCAAAAGCGGGACCTACCTACGAGCAGTACTTC. It codes for CSVSKAGPTYEQYF. The rearrangement uses TRBV29-1 and TRBJ2-7; TRBD2 matches 7 bases. With V trimmed by 5 bases and J by 2 bases, 9 bases remained unmatched. The germline gives CDR1 SQVTM, CDR2 ANQGSEA. This CDR3 is built from 14 residues.

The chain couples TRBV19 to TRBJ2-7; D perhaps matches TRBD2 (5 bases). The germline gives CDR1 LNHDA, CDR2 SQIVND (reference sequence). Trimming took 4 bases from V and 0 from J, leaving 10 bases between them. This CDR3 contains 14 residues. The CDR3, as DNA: TGTGCCAGTAGTACAGACGGGGACTCCTACGAGCAGTACTTC. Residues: CASSTDGDSYEQYF. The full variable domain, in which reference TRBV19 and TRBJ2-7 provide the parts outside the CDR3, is DGGITQSPKYLFRKEGQNVTLSCEQNLNHDAMYWYRQDPGQGLRLIYYSQIVNDFQKGDIAEGYSVSREKKESFPLTVTSAQKNPTAFYLCASSTDGDSYEQYFGPGTRLTVT.

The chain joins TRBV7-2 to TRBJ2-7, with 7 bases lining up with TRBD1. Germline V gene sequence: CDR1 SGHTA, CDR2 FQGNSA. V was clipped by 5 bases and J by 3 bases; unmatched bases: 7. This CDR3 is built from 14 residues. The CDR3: CASSPATGLYEQYF. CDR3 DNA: TGTGCCAGCAGCCCTGCGACAGGGCTCTACGAGCAGTACTTC.

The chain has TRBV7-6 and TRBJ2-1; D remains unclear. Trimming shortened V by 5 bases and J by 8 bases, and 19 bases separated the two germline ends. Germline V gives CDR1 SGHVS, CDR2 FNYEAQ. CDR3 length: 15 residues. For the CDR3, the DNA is TGTGCCAGCAGCCCGCCCCTTGCGGAGTTACATGAGCAGTTCTTC. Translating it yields CASSPPLAELHEQFF.

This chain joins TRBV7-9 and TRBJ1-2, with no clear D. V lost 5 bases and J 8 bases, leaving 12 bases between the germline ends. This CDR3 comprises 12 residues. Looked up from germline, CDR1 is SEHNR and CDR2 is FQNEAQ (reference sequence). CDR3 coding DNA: TGTGCCAGCAGCCCCGGCCTATGGGGCTACACCTTC. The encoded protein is CASSPGLWGYTF.

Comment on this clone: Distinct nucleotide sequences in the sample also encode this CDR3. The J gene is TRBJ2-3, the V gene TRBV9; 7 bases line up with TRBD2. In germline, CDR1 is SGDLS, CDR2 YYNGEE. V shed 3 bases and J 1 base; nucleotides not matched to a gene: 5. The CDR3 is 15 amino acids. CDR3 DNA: TGTGCCAGCAGCGGGGGCGGGAGAGGCACAGATACGCAGTATTTT. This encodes CASSGGGRGTDTQYF.

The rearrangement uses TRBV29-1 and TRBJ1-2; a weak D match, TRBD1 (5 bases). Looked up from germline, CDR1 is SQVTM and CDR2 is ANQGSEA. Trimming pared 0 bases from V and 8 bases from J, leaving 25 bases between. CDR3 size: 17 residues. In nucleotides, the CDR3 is TGCAGCGTTGAAGATCGCGGGGCCTCAGGGAGGGAAGGAGGCTACACCTTC. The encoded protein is CSVEDRGASGREGGYTF.

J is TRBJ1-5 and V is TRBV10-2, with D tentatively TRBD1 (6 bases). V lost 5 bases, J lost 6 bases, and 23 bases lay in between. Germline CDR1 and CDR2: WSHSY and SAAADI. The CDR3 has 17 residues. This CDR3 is CASSSSQGIPSSQPQHF. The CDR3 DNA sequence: TGCGCCAGCAGTTCTTCACAGGGTATTCCTTCTTCTCAGCCCCAGCATTTT.

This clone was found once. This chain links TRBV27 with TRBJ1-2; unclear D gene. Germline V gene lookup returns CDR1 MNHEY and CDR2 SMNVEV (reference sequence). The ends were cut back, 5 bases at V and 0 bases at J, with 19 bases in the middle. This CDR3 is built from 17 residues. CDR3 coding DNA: TGTGCCAGCAGTCTAACCCCGCCCGGACCGCCTAACTATGGCTACACCTTC. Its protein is CASSLTPPGPPNYGYTF.

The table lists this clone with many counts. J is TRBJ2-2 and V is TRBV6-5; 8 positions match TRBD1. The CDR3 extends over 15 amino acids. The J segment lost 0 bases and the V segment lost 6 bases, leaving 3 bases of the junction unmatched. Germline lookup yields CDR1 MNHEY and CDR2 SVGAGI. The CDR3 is CASRSGGANTGELFF. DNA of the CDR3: TGTGCCAGCAGATCAGGGGGCGCGAACACCGGGGAGCTGTTTTTT.

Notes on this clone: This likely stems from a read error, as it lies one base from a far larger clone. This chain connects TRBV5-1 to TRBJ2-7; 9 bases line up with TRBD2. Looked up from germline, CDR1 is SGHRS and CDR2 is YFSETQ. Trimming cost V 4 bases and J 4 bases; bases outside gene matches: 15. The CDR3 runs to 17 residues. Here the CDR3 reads CASSLTLRGRAVYEQYF. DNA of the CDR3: TGCGCCAGCAGCCTCACCCTTCGCGGGAGGGCCGTATACGAGCAGTACTTC.

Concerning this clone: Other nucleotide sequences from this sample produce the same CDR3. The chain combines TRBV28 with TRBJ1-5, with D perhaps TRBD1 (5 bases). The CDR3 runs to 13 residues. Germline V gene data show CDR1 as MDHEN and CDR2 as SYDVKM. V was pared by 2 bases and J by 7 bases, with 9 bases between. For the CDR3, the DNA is TGTGCCAGCAGTTTAGGGGGAACCCAGCCCCAGCATTTT. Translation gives CASSLGGTQPQHF.

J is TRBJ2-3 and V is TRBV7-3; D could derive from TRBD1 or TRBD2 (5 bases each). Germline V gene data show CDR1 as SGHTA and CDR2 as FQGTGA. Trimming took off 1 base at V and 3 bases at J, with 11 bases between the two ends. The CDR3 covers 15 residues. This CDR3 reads CASSLSQGETDTQYF. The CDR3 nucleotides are TGTGCCAGCAGCTTAAGCCAAGGGGAGACAGATACGCAGTATTTT.

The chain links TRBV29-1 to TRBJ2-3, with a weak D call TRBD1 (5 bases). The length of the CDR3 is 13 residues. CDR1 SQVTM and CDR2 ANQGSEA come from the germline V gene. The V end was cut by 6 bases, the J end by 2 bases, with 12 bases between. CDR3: CSVEKDITDTQYF. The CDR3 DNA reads TGCAGCGTCGAAAAGGACATCACAGATACGCAGTATTTT.

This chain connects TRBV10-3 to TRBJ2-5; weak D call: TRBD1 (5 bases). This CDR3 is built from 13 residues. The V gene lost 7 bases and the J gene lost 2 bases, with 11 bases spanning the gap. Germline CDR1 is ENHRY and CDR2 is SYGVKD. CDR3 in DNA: TGTGCCATCACCCGGACAAAGCAAGAGACCCAGTACTTC. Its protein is CAITRTKQETQYF.

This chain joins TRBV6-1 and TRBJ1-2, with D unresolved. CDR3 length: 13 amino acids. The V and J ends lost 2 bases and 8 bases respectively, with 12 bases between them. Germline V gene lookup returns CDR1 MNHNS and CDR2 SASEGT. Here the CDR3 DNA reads TGTGCCAGCAGTGAATTGACGTCTAAGGGCTACACCTTC. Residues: CASSELTSKGYTF.

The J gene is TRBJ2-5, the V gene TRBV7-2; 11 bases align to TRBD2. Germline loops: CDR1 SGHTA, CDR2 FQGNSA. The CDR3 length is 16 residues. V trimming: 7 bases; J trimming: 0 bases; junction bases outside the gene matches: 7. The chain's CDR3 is CASTARLAGNQETQYF. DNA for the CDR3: TGTGCCAGCACCGCCAGACTAGCGGGAAACCAAGAGACCCAGTACTTC.

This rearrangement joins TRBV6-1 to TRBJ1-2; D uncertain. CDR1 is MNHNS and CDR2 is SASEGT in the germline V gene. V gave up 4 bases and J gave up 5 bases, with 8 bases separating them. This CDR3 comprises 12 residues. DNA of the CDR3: TGTGCCAGCAGTGGATCCGGTTATGGCTACACCTTC. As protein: CASSGSGYGYTF.

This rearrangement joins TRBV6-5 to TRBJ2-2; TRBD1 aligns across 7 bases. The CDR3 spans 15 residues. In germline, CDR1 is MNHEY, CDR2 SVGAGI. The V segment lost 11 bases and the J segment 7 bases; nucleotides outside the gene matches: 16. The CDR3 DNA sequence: TGTGCCGCAAGTGAGACAGGGTACATTGGCGGGGAGCTGTTTTTT. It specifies CAASETGYIGGELFF.